A single sample is the source of the 5 T cell receptor beta chains below, sequenced in a study of CD8 T cells in ankylosing spondylitis. Each CDR3 protein gets one entry after TCRdb re-called the 5' RACE reads with MiXCR. This sample has 200,000 to 300,000 distinct CDR3 sequences, with approximately 10% found just once. Sequencing was done on a sample of blood, either unsorted or a sorted T cell fraction (not recorded which). The receptors shown here come from a male donor with ankylosing spondylitis or in good health (not recorded which).

This clonotype was recorded at least ten times. The chain carries TRBV2 and TRBJ2-1, with D tentatively TRBD2 (7 bases). V was trimmed by 8 bases and J by 1 base, leaving 15 bases between them. The germline V gene encodes CDR1 SNHLY and CDR2 FYNNEI. The CDR3 totals 15 residues. In nucleotides, the CDR3 is TGTGCCAGCCACGGCGGGGGCACTTCCTACAATGAGCAGTTCTTC. It is translated as CASHGGGTSYNEQFF.

This clonotype has ten or more counts. V is TRBV5-1 and J is TRBJ2-7; D possibly corresponds to TRBD2 (5 bases). The V end lost 2 bases, the J end lost 0 bases, and 15 bases lay between the germline ends. The V gene's germline CDR1 is SGHRS and CDR2 YFSETQ. The CDR3 contains 16 residues. The CDR3, as DNA: TGCGCCAGCAGCTTCGAACCGGTGGGGAGCTCCTACGAGCAGTACTTC. It yields the protein CASSFEPVGSSYEQYF.

This clonotype was counted many times. The chain joins TRBV12-3 or TRBV12-4 to TRBJ2-7; D unresolved. Deletions cut 3 bases from V and 4 bases from J, with 13 bases between. The CDR3 sequence is 14 residues long. CDR3 in DNA: TGTGCCAGCAGTTTTCGCCGGGCGACGTACGAGCAGTACTTC. This translates into CASSFRRATYEQYF.

As regards this clonotype: A much larger clone lies a single base off, so this may be a read error. The chain combines TRBV6-1 with TRBJ2-3; 7 positions match TRBD2. Germline V gene sequence: CDR1 MNHNS, CDR2 SASEGT. CDR3 length equals 16 residues. CDR3 coding DNA: TGTGCCGGCAGCGTTGGTAGAGCGGGGCGCACAGATACGCAGTATTTT. Translated: CAGSVGRAGRTDTQYF.

This clonotype was recorded at least ten times. The V and J genes are TRBV3-1 and TRBJ2-3, with 9 bases identical to TRBD2. The germline gives CDR1 LGHDT, CDR2 YNNKEL (reference sequence). The junction had 9 bases not matched to a gene; V was cut back by 3 bases and J by 2 bases. The CDR3 has 17 residues. The chain's CDR3 is CASSQDALAGYTDTQYF. The DNA of the CDR3 is TGTGCCAGCAGCCAGGACGCTCTAGCGGGGTACACAGATACGCAGTATTTT.